This T cell receptor beta chain emerged from a study of blood T cell repertoires in COVID-19. J lost 4 bases, V lost 4 bases, and 9 bases had no gene match. The germline V gene encodes CDR1 MNHEY and CDR2 SMNVEV (reference sequence). This CDR3 is built from 15 residues. In the study's own analysis: Estimation of nucleated cell counts relied on the amplification of reference gene primers. Using immunoSEQ multiplex PCR, the repertoire was profiled, and TCRdb retains in-frame clones only, with some absent. From that table come the V and J calls and clone size; the DNA was used to work out D and trimming. The sample lists about 150,000 clones, approximately 81% seen once, with 13% to 15% in the top ten.

The clonotype comes from a man aged 18 to 30 with active or convalescent COVID-19. The rearrangement joins TRBV27 to TRBJ2-7; TRBD2 matches 8 bases. Sequencing was performed on peripheral blood. The CDR3 bases are TGTGCCAGCAGTTCTAGACTAGCGCGTTCATACGAGCAGTACTTC. It is translated as CASSSRLARSYEQYF.